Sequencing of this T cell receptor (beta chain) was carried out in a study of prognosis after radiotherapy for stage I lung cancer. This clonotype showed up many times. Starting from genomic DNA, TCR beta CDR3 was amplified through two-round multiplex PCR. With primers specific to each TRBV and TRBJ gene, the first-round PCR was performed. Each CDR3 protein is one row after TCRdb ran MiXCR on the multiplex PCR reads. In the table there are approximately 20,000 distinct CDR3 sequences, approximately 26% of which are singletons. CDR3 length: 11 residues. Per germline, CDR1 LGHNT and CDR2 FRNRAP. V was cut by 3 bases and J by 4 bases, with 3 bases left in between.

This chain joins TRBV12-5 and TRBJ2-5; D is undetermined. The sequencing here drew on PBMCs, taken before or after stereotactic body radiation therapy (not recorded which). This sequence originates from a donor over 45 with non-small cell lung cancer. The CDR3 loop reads CASGFGETQYF. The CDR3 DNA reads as TGTGCTAGTGGTTTCGGAGAGACCCAGTACTTC.